The rows below give T cell receptor beta chains drawn from one sample of a study of blood T cell repertoires in COVID-19. Libraries were prepared by immunoSEQ multiplex PCR; TCRdb keeps only in-frame clonotypes and omits some of them. The repertoire holds tens of thousands of clones, with roughly 84% as singletons. Input material: peripheral blood. These receptors originate from a human donor in a cohort sampled during active COVID-19. The CDR3 runs from the conserved cysteine through the conserved F or W. The order of the fields is D gene, V gene, J gene, clone size, CDR3 protein, CDR3 DNA. D genes are given only for firm matches. For some rows the clone size is stated as once, few or many, or as a class when expanded; others skip it.

.	TRBV5-1	TRBJ1-1	.	CASSEGRNTEAFF	TGCGCCAGCAGCGAGGGCCGGAACACTGAAGCTTTCTTT
.	TRBV11-2	TRBJ2-2	.	CASRLDSLANTGELFF	TGTGCCAGCAGGTTGGACAGTCTCGCGAACACCGGGGAGCTGTTTTTT
.	TRBV6-5	TRBJ2-2	.	CASESRPGTGELFF	TGTGCCAGCGAAAGCCGTCCCGGCACCGGGGAGCTGTTTTTT
.	TRBV6-5	TRBJ2-7	.	CASSYSRFLLEQYF	TGTGCCAGCAGTTACTCGCGGTTTCTATTAGAGCAGTACTTC
.	TRBV29-1	TRBJ2-7	.	CSVAGLSYEQYF	TGCAGCGTTGCTGGCCTCTCCTACGAGCAGTACTTC
.	TRBV29-1	TRBJ2-6	once	CSVGGGTGANVLTF	TGCAGCGTTGGGGGAGGGACAGGGGCCAACGTCCTGACTTTC
.	TRBV29-1	TRBJ2-5	.	CSVRGAGETQYF	TGCAGCGTCCGGGGGGCGGGGGAGACCCAGTACTTC
TRBD1	TRBV19	TRBJ2-1	few	CASSPGQGSYNEQFF	TGTGCCAGTAGTCCGGGACAGGGGTCGTACAATGAGCAGTTCTTC
TRBD1	TRBV19	TRBJ2-4	.	CASNRDSTKNIQYF	TGTGCCAGTAACCGGGACAGCACCAAAAACATTCAGTACTTC
.	TRBV5-4	TRBJ1-1	.	CASSLDRDGEAFF	TGTGCCAGCAGCTTGGACAGGGACGGTGAAGCTTTCTTT
.	TRBV21-1	TRBJ2-7	.	CASSTRGGQASNEQYF	TGTGCCAGCAGCACAAGGGGGGGACAGGCCTCCAACGAGCAGTACTTC
TRBD2	TRBV4-2	TRBJ2-7	few	CASSQEKGLVSYEQYF	TGTGCCAGCAGCCAAGAAAAGGGACTAGTGTCCTACGAGCAGTACTTC
TRBD1	TRBV5-1	TRBJ2-7	.	CASSPSWDRGYEQYF	TGCGCCAGCAGCCCAAGCTGGGACAGGGGCTACGAGCAGTACTTC
.	TRBV2	TRBJ1-2	.	CASRPIREGYTF	TGTGCCAGCAGACCTATCAGGGAGGGGTACACCTTC
.	TRBV6-5	TRBJ2-1	few	CASSYGGSSYNEQFF	TGTGCCAGCAGTTACGGAGGAAGCTCCTACAATGAGCAGTTCTTC
.	TRBV3-1/TRBV3-2	TRBJ1-5	.	CASSYSGARNQPQHF	TGTGCCAGCAGTTACTCAGGGGCTCGCAATCAGCCCCAGCATTTT
.	TRBV7-2	TRBJ2-4	.	CASNADRSKNIQYF	TGTGCCAGCAACGCGGACAGATCTAAAAACATTCAGTACTTC
TRBD1	TRBV11-3	TRBJ1-1	.	CASSSTGTANTEAFF	TGTGCCAGCAGCTCCACCGGGACAGCGAACACTGAAGCTTTCTTT
TRBD2	TRBV9	TRBJ2-5	.	CASSVGGLAVGETQYF	TGTGCCAGCAGCGTAGGGGGACTAGCCGTGGGGGAGACCCAGTACTTC
.	TRBV7-2	TRBJ1-2	.	CASSSPEDGYTF	TGTGCCAGCAGCTCGCCGGAGGACGGCTACACCTTC
.	TRBV3-1/TRBV3-2	TRBJ2-7	.	CASSHQSKVRAHNYEQYF	TGTGCCAGCAGCCATCAGTCGAAGGTGAGGGCGCACAACTACGAGCAGTACTTC
TRBD1	TRBV29-1	TRBJ1-1	.	CSAETGLTEAFF	TGCAGCGCTGAGACAGGGTTGACTGAAGCTTTCTTT
TRBD1	TRBV24-1	TRBJ2-1	.	CATSSGQGASNEQFF	TGTGCCACCAGTTCGGGACAGGGGGCGTCCAATGAGCAGTTCTTC
.	TRBV11-3	TRBJ1-1	few	CASSLGENTEAFF	TGTGCCAGCAGCTTAGGCGAGAACACTGAAGCTTTCTTT
TRBD1	TRBV7-3	TRBJ2-7	.	CASSLDRSYEQYF	TGTGCCAGCAGCTTGGACAGGTCCTACGAGCAGTACTTC
.	TRBV6-2/TRBV6-3	TRBJ2-1	.	CASSYSKNGGYNEQFF	TGTGCCAGCAGTTACTCGAAAAACGGGGGATACAATGAGCAGTTCTTC
.	TRBV13	TRBJ2-7	.	CASSLGGPSPGSEQYF	TGTGCCAGCAGCTTAGGGGGGCCCTCACCCGGATCCGAGCAGTACTTC
.	TRBV13	TRBJ1-1	.	CASSLDGWGGGMNTEAFF	TGTGCCAGCAGCCTCGACGGATGGGGCGGGGGGATGAACACTGAAGCTTTCTTT
.	TRBV14	TRBJ1-4	.	CASSLPRVGGHEKLFF	TGTGCCAGCAGCCTGCCGCGAGTGGGGGGTCATGAAAAACTGTTTTTT
.	TRBV6-2/TRBV6-3	TRBJ1-2	.	CASSYVDYGYTF	TGTGCCAGCAGTTACGTCGACTATGGCTACACCTTC
.	TRBV5-5	TRBJ1-3	.	CASSLVGEAVRPGNTIYF	TGTGCCAGCAGCTTGGTGGGGGAGGCAGTCCGACCTGGAAACACCATATATTTT
.	TRBV3-1/TRBV3-2	TRBJ1-2	.	CASSPLNQGNYGYTF	TGTGCCAGCAGCCCCCTAAACCAGGGGAACTATGGCTACACCTTC
TRBD2	TRBV3-1/TRBV3-2	TRBJ2-1	.	CASSPGLEVGEQFF	TGTGCCAGCAGCCCGGGACTAGAGGTTGGTGAGCAGTTCTTC
.	TRBV9	TRBJ2-6	.	CASSVPGDGGANVLTF	TGTGCCAGCAGCGTTCCGGGGGACGGTGGGGCCAACGTCCTGACTTTC
TRBD1	TRBV5-4	TRBJ1-2	once	CASSLERTGGVGGYTF	TGTGCCAGCAGCTTGGAAAGGACAGGGGGCGTAGGTGGCTACACCTTC
.	TRBV28	TRBJ2-1	.	CASSSPSSSSYNEQFF	TGTGCCAGCAGTTCACCCTCCTCGAGCTCCTACAATGAGCAGTTCTTC
TRBD2	TRBV9	TRBJ2-3	.	CASSARTSVGTDTQYF	TGTGCCAGCAGCGCTCGGACTAGCGTGGGCACAGATACGCAGTATTTT
.	TRBV6-1	TRBJ1-3	.	CASSEHRAASGNTIYF	TGTGCCAGCAGTGAACACAGGGCCGCCTCTGGAAACACCATATATTTT
TRBD2	TRBV7-9	TRBJ2-1	.	CASSLLAGVPNEQFF	TGTGCCAGCAGCTTACTAGCGGGGGTCCCCAATGAGCAGTTCTTC
.	TRBV6-1	TRBJ2-4	.	CASSETLRGAKNIQYF	TGTGCCAGCAGTGAGACCCTAAGAGGTGCCAAAAACATTCAGTACTTC